This TCR beta chain comes out of a study of T cell responses to AZD1222 COVID-19 vaccine. Losses at the gene ends were 4 bases for V and 6 bases for J; bases not matched to a gene: 13. Germline V gives CDR1 LNHDA, CDR2 SQIVND (reference sequence). The length of the CDR3 is 17 residues. Here immunoSEQ multiplex PCR was the method, and the copy in TCRdb shows in-frame clones only, minus some. The table has 75,000 to 100,000 clones, roughly 90% seen once. Material: peripheral blood, obtained on day 0 of AZD1222 vaccination. V usage is TRBV19 and J usage is TRBJ1-5, with TRBD1 matching 9 bases. The origin of this receptor is an adult in good health. CDR3: CASSRGTGLPSGQPQHF. The DNA for the CDR3 is TGTGCCAGTAGTAGAGGGACAGGGTTGCCCTCAGGTCAGCCCCAGCATTTT.